A single sample gave rise to the 30 T cell receptor beta chains below, sequenced in a study of blood T cell repertoires in COVID-19. Sequencing used immunoSEQ multiplex PCR; TCRdb keeps in-frame clones, though not all of them. In the table there are 200,000 to 250,000 clones, 65% to 85% of which are singletons. The sequencing input was peripheral blood. The receptors stem from a woman aged 30 to 39 with COVID-19, enrolled during active disease.

The CDR3: CASSFGTGANEKLFF. The CDR3 DNA sequence: TGCGCCAGCAGCTTCGGGACAGGGGCTAATGAAAAACTGTTTTTT. V gene TRBV5-1 combines with J gene TRBJ1-4; 10 nucleotides line up with TRBD1. Germline trimming cut 2 bases from V and 3 bases from J; bases unmatched to any gene: 1. The CDR3 has 15 residues. Looked up from germline, CDR1 is SGHRS and CDR2 is YFSETQ.

V is TRBV2 and J is TRBJ1-6; 10 bases are a match to TRBD1. Germline values: CDR1 SNHLY, CDR2 FYNNEI. The CDR3 spans 15 residues. V lost 6 bases, J lost 6 bases, and 5 bases stayed unmatched. As DNA, the CDR3 is TGTGCCAGCAGCTTCGGGACAGGGGCTAATTCACCCCTCCACTTT. It codes for CASSFGTGANSPLHF.

The chain uses TRBV20-1 and TRBJ2-7; TRBD2 matches at 7 bases. CDR3 length equals 13 residues. The V gene's germline CDR1 is DFQATT and CDR2 SNEGSKA (reference sequence). V gave up 3 bases and J gave up 4 bases; unmatched junction bases: 6. This CDR3 reads CSASGGSRYEQYF. The CDR3 region has the DNA TGCAGTGCTAGTGGCGGGAGTCGGTACGAGCAGTACTTC.

The V call is TRBV3-1 (or the pseudogene TRBV3-2), the J call TRBJ2-3; weak D call: TRBD2 (6 bases). Trimming pared 2 bases from V and 2 bases from J, leaving 8 bases between. The CDR3 is 14 residues long. CDR1 and CDR2 (germline): LGHDT, YNNKEL (reference sequence). In nucleotides, the CDR3 is TGTGCCAGCAGCCAACTAGCGCACACAGATACGCAGTATTTT. This gives the protein CASSQLAHTDTQYF.

The chain links TRBV12-3 or TRBV12-4 to TRBJ2-1, with D possibly matching TRBD2 (5 bases). The CDR3 is 13 residues long. V lost 4 bases to trimming and J lost 4 bases, with 8 bases between them. For the CDR3, the DNA is TGTGCCAGCAGTTCGGGGTTTTACAATGAGCAGTTCTTC. Translating gives CASSSGFYNEQFF.

This chain uses TRBV13 with TRBJ2-7; 7 bases are a match to TRBD1. The CDR3 runs 14 residues. Germline CDR1 PRHDT, CDR2 FYEKMQ (reference sequence). V gave up 8 bases and J gave up 1 base; unmatched junction bases: 8. The CDR3 DNA sequence: TGTGCCAGCTCCAGGACAGGAGGTTCCTACGAGCAGTACTTC. The encoded protein is CASSRTGGSYEQYF.

This clone was found a few times. The rearrangement uses TRBV5-4 and TRBJ1-6, with 7 bases lining up with TRBD1. The germline V gene encodes CDR1 SGHNT and CDR2 YYREEE (reference sequence). There are 15 residues in the CDR3. V lost 4 bases and J lost 3; bases outside the gene matches: 4. The CDR3 here is CASSSRQGYNSPLHF. The CDR3 DNA reads as TGTGCCAGCAGCAGCCGACAGGGCTATAATTCACCCCTCCACTTT. Based on the CDR3 plus reference TRBV5-4 and TRBJ1-6, the full variable domain is ETGVTQSPTHLIKTRGQQVTLRCSSQSGHNTVSWYQQALGQGPQFIFQYYREEENGRGNFPPRFSGLQFPNYSSELNVNALELDDSALYLCASSSRQGYNSPLHFGNGTRLTVT.

The rearrangement uses TRBV19 and TRBJ1-1, with D possibly matching TRBD1 (5 bases). This CDR3 has 16 amino acids. Germline-derived CDR1 and CDR2 are LNHDA and SQIVND (reference sequence). Deletions cut 4 bases from V and 0 bases from J, with 15 bases between. As DNA, the CDR3 is TGTGCCAGTAGTACCCGCGGCGGGGGGATGAACACTGAAGCTTTCTTT. As protein: CASSTRGGGMNTEAFF.

This chain links TRBV18 with TRBJ1-1, with 9 bases lining up with TRBD1. The germline V gene has CDR1 KGHSH and CDR2 LQKENI. The CDR3 consists of 16 residues. The V and J ends lost 3 bases and 6 bases, in that order; junction bases with no gene match: 11. The CDR3 DNA reads as TGTGCCAGCTCACCTCGGTTGGACAGGGGAGGCGCTGAAGCTTTCTTT. Translating gives CASSPRLDRGGAEAFF.

The chain employs TRBV6-6 and TRBJ2-5; perhaps TRBD1 as D (5 bases). This CDR3 contains 14 residues. CDR1 and CDR2 from the germline V gene are MNHNY and SVGAGI (reference sequence). V was cut by 0 bases and J by 1 base, with 6 bases left in between. The DNA for the CDR3 is TGTGCCAGCAGTTACTCCAGGGTCCAAGAGACCCAGTACTTC. Amino acids: CASSYSRVQETQYF.

The gene calls are TRBV15 and TRBJ2-3; D is unclear. Trimming took 0 bases from V and 0 from J, leaving 7 bases between them. The CDR3 has 15 amino acids. Germline loops: CDR1 LNHNV, CDR2 YYDKDF (reference sequence). The chain's CDR3 is CATSRETVSTDTQYF. CDR3 sequence (DNA): TGTGCCACCAGCAGAGAGACTGTCAGCACAGATACGCAGTATTTT. The whole variable domain, filled in from reference TRBV15 and TRBJ2-3, reads DAMVIQNPRYQVTQFGKPVTLSCSQTLNHNVMYWYQQKSSQAPKLLFHYYDKDFNNEADTPDNFQSRRPNTSFCFLDIRSPGLGDTAMYLCATSRETVSTDTQYFGPGTRLTVL.

The sample holds a few counts of this clone. J is TRBJ1-1 and V is TRBV28; a possible D gene is TRBD1 (6 bases). The germline V gene encodes CDR1 MDHEN and CDR2 SYDVKM. The ends were cut back, 5 bases at V and 4 bases at J, with 23 bases in the middle. The CDR3 consists of 17 residues. CDR3 region: CASSPTTNREYATEAFF. The CDR3 DNA reads TGTGCCAGCAGTCCAACCACTAACAGGGAATATGCCACTGAAGCTTTCTTT.

This chain uses TRBV5-6 with TRBJ2-2, with a possible D match to TRBD1 (6 bases). V was pared by 3 bases and J by 0 bases, with 9 bases between. The CDR3 is 15 residues long. Germline assignment: CDR1 SGHDT and CDR2 YYEEEE. The CDR3 sequence is CASSSGTPNTGELFF. The CDR3 DNA follows: TGTGCCAGCAGCTCCGGGACACCGAACACCGGGGAGCTGTTTTTT.

V gene TRBV7-3 combines with J gene TRBJ2-1; 10 bases align to TRBD2. Germline lookup yields CDR1 SGHTA and CDR2 FQGTGA. CDR3 size: 16 residues. The ends lost 3 bases at V and 6 bases at J; junction bases unmatched: 8. The CDR3 protein is CASSFQAGGSLNEQFF. The CDR3 bases are TGTGCCAGCAGCTTCCAAGCGGGGGGGTCTCTCAATGAGCAGTTCTTC.

Written as DNA, the CDR3 is TGCAGCTCCCGGGACAGGGGGCAGAATGAGCAGTTCTTC. Translated, it gives CSSRDRGQNEQFF. The chain uses TRBV29-1 and TRBJ2-1; 12 nucleotides match TRBD1. The J segment lost 7 bases and the V segment lost 8 bases, leaving 6 bases of the junction unmatched. Germline-derived CDR1 and CDR2 are SQVTM and ANQGSEA. The length of the CDR3 is 13 residues.

This clone appeared a single time. Other DNA variants within this sample encode the same CDR3. The rearrangement joins TRBV9 to TRBJ2-3; weak D call: TRBD2 (6 bases). V was clipped by 2 bases and J by 0 bases, with 10 bases between them. The CDR3 runs to 15 residues. Germline V gives CDR1 SGDLS, CDR2 YYNGEE. The CDR3 spells CASSVGGASTDTQYF. CDR3 nucleotide sequence: TGTGCCAGCAGCGTGGGCGGGGCCAGCACAGATACGCAGTATTTT.

The CDR3 loop reads CASSLGLVRLDTQYF. CDR3 nucleotides: TGTGCCAGCAGTTTAGGATTGGTGAGGTTGGATACGCAGTATTTT. The chain links TRBV6-2 or TRBV6-3 to TRBJ2-3; D is undetermined. CDR1 MNHEY and CDR2 SVGEGT come from the germline V gene. The CDR3 has 15 residues. V lost 4 bases and J lost 6, with 17 bases in between.

The chain joins TRBV6-1 to TRBJ2-3, with 11 bases that match TRBD2. The V gene end was trimmed by 1 base and the J gene end by 8 bases; junction bases not matched to a gene: 5. CDR3 length: 15 residues. The germline CDR1 and CDR2 sequences are MNHNS and SASEGT. The CDR3 spells CASSEDSGRAGTQYF. The DNA for the CDR3 is TGTGCCAGCAGTGAAGATAGCGGGAGGGCCGGTACGCAGTATTTT.

This sequence joins TRBV9 and TRBJ2-7, with TRBD1 as a possible D gene (5 bases). This CDR3 contains 14 residues. The V end was cut by 0 bases, the J end by 0 bases, with 7 bases between. The germline V gene has CDR1 SGDLS and CDR2 YYNGEE. The CDR3: CASSVDDSSYEQYF. Written as DNA, the CDR3 is TGTGCCAGCAGCGTAGATGACAGCTCCTACGAGCAGTACTTC.

The chain carries TRBV10-3 and TRBJ2-7; maybe TRBD2 (6 bases). The CDR3 totals 13 residues. Germline CDR1 and CDR2: ENHRY and SYGVKD. The CDR3 reads CAATGDESYEQYF. For the CDR3, the DNA is TGTGCTGCCACGGGGGACGAATCCTACGAGCAGTACTTC.

CDR3 nucleotides: TGTGCCAGCAAGGACAGGTACTCCACTGAAGCTTTCTTT. Protein sequence: CASKDRYSTEAFF. The chain joins TRBV2 to TRBJ1-1; 7 bases agree with TRBD1. Germline CDR1 reads SNHLY; CDR2 reads FYNNEI. There are 13 residues in the CDR3. With 7 bases clipped from V and 4 bases from J, the junction kept 6 bases outside the gene matches. The whole variable domain, remainder taken from reference TRBV2 and TRBJ1-1, is EPEVTQTPSHQVTQMGQEVILRCVPISNHLYFYWYRQILGQKVEFLVSFYNNEISEKSEIFDDQFSVERPDGSNFTLKIRSTKLEDSAMYFCASKDRYSTEAFFGQGTRLTVV.

The chain uses TRBV6-5 and TRBJ1-1; TRBD1 might be the D (5 bases). This CDR3 has 15 amino acids. Per the germline V gene, CDR1 is MNHEY and CDR2 is SVGAGI. The germline V and J ends were trimmed by 5 bases and 4 bases, with 17 bases remaining between them. Here the CDR3 DNA reads TGTGCCAGCAGTCCCTCAGTAGGGGTGGGCACTGAAGCTTTCTTT. It codes for CASSPSVGVGTEAFF.

This chain links TRBV19 with TRBJ1-3; 7 nucleotides agree with TRBD1. The CDR3 runs to 18 residues. Germline V gives CDR1 LNHDA, CDR2 SQIVND (reference sequence). Trimming took 3 bases from V and 0 from J; bases not matched to a gene: 11. The CDR3 coding sequence is TGTGCCAGTAGTATCCCCCCCGGACAGGATCCCTCTGGAAACACCATATATTTT. Amino acid sequence: CASSIPPGQDPSGNTIYF.

The chain combines TRBV19 with TRBJ2-4; 8 nucleotides line up with TRBD1. The CDR3 is 16 residues long. Per germline, CDR1 LNHDA and CDR2 SQIVND (reference sequence). The junction had 8 bases not matched to a gene; V was cut back by 5 bases and J by 2 bases. The CDR3 protein is CASSLGTGGTKNIQYF. DNA of the CDR3: TGTGCCAGTAGTCTCGGGACAGGTGGGACCAAAAACATTCAGTACTTC.

The V gene is TRBV7-3, the J gene TRBJ2-2; D may be TRBD2 (5 bases). Germline V gene data show CDR1 as SGHTA and CDR2 as FQGTGA. Trimming took off 4 bases at V and 4 bases at J, with 13 bases between the two ends. The CDR3 sequence is 15 residues long. CDR3 nucleotides: TGTGCCAGCAGCTCAAGAGGAGGTTCCACCGGGGAGCTGTTTTTT. Amino acids: CASSSRGGSTGELFF.

CDR3 nucleotides: TGTGCCAGCGGTACAGGAGCAACTAATGAAAAACTGTTTTTT. Translation gives CASGTGATNEKLFF. The rearrangement joins TRBV6-5 to TRBJ1-4, with TRBD1 as a possible D gene (5 bases). V lost 8 bases, J lost 0 bases, and 10 bases lay in between. Per the germline V gene, CDR1 is MNHEY and CDR2 is SVGAGI. This CDR3 comprises 14 residues.

Details on this clone: This same CDR3 is encoded by further DNA sequences in the sample. The chain combines TRBV7-9 with TRBJ1-5; 11 nucleotides align to TRBD1. V shed 1 base and J 4 bases; nucleotides not matched to a gene: 3. The CDR3 runs to 16 residues. The V gene's germline CDR1 is SEHNR and CDR2 FQNEAQ (reference sequence). The CDR3 is CASSLGDRGGNQPQHF. The CDR3 coding sequence is TGTGCCAGCAGCTTAGGGGACAGGGGGGGGAATCAGCCCCAGCATTTT.

The chain is built from TRBV2 and TRBJ1-4; no clear D gene. Trimming cost V 3 bases and J 12 bases, with 11 bases left between them. CDR3 length: 12 amino acids. The germline gives CDR1 SNHLY, CDR2 FYNNEI. CDR3: CASSEKAGELFF. The CDR3 DNA reads TGTGCCAGCAGTGAGAAGGCCGGAGAACTGTTTTTT.

This clone was recorded once. The chain is built from TRBV28 and TRBJ2-1; no clear D. The germline gives CDR1 MDHEN, CDR2 SYDVKM. The CDR3 totals 18 residues. V gave up 5 bases and J gave up 0 bases, with 20 bases separating them. Written as DNA, the CDR3 is TGTGCCAGCAGTCCCCGGGTGGTCGTAGTGCGCTCCTACAATGAGCAGTTCTTC. Residues: CASSPRVVVVRSYNEQFF.

The chain combines TRBV15 with TRBJ2-1; 10 positions agree with TRBD1. Germline assignment: CDR1 LNHNV and CDR2 YYDKDF (reference sequence). The junction had 2 bases not matched to a gene; V was cut back by 3 bases and J by 3 bases. This CDR3 has 15 amino acids. The chain's CDR3 is CATSSRTGGYNEQFF. The CDR3 coding sequence is TGTGCCACCAGCAGCAGGACAGGGGGCTACAATGAGCAGTTCTTC.